This TCR beta chain was captured in a study of blood T cell repertoires in COVID-19. Turning to the study itself: T cells, B-cell-depleted T cells, or PBMCs provided the cDNA or gDNA that served as material.

In the study's own analysis: Scientists estimated how many nucleated cells there were by amplifying reference gene primers. Assay: immunoSEQ multiplex PCR; the TCRdb copy retains only in-frame clones and omits some. That table is the source of V, J and clone size, and D and trimming were worked out from the DNA. The sample yields tens of thousands of clones, approximately 87% seen once. This TCR was sampled from a man aged 55-75 years with acute or convalescent COVID-19. The sample consisted of peripheral blood.

The CDR3 region has the DNA TGTGCCAGCAGCCCGGACAGGAACTATGGCTACACCTTC. Encoded protein: CASSPDRNYGYTF. This chain uses TRBV7-3 with TRBJ1-2, with 7 nucleotides matching TRBD1. The germline gives CDR1 SGHTA, CDR2 FQGTGA. The trim removed 5 bases at V and 2 bases at J, leaving 2 bases unmatched. The CDR3 contains 13 residues.